The 26 T cell receptor beta chains below come from one sample, sequenced in a study of identical twins. TCRdb re-called the 5' RACE reads with MiXCR, one entry per CDR3 protein. The sample yields 600,000 to 850,000 distinct CDR3 sequences, about 18% seen once. These data also formed part of another study, on T cells expressing NK-cell markers.

The material sequenced was PBMCs. The receptor source for this set is a woman between 18 and 30 years old in good health.

The chain uses TRBV10-2 and TRBJ2-1; 7 positions match TRBD2. Germline CDR1 and CDR2: WSHSY and SAAADI. This CDR3 comprises 15 residues. Germline trimming cut 5 bases from V and 7 bases from J; bases unmatched to any gene: 11. CDR3 loop: CASSRERGAGNEQFF. CDR3 bases: TGCGCCAGCAGTCGTGAAAGGGGAGCGGGAAATGAGCAGTTCTTC.

This clonotype was counted only a few times. V gene TRBV6-5 combines with J gene TRBJ1-1; TRBD1 might be the D (5 bases). CDR1 and CDR2 (germline): MNHEY, SVGAGI. This CDR3 spans 14 amino acids. With 2 bases removed from V and 7 bases from J, the gap between germline ends came to 14 bases. CDR3 coding DNA: TGTGCCAGCAGTTACGGTCGGGGCTACCGTGAAGCTTTCTTT. This translates into CASSYGRGYREAFF.

On this clonotype itself: The junction and the germline gene differ at one end; a read error may be behind it. The chain recombines TRBV11-3 with TRBJ2-1, with 8 nucleotides matching TRBD1. The CDR3 has 15 residues. Looked up from germline, CDR1 is SGHNT and CDR2 is YENEEA. For the CDR3, the DNA is TGTGCCAGCACCCCCCGGACAGGGTTAGGCAATGAGCATTTCTTC. This translates into CASTPRTGLGNEHFF.

This clonotype was seen more than once but under ten times. V usage is TRBV9 and J usage is TRBJ2-1; the match to TRBD1 covers 10 bases. Germline-derived CDR1 and CDR2 are SGDLS and YYNGEE. V lost 3 bases, J lost 5 bases, and 5 bases stayed unmatched. The CDR3 has 15 amino acids. The CDR3 coding sequence is TGTGCCAGCAGCGCGGGACAGGGGCAGAACAATGAGCAGTTCTTC. Translating it yields CASSAGQGQNNEQFF.

The chain has TRBV12-3 or TRBV12-4 and TRBJ2-3; D may be TRBD1 (6 bases). With 6 bases removed from V and 6 bases from J, the gap between germline ends came to 19 bases. CDR3 length equals 15 residues. Here the CDR3 DNA reads TGTGCCAGCAGCCCCGGACAGCCAGGAATCGATACGCAGTATTTT. This encodes CASSPGQPGIDTQYF.

The chain couples TRBV7-2 to TRBJ1-1; possible D gene TRBD1, 6 bases. V lost 5 bases and J 3 bases, leaving 13 bases between the germline ends. Germline V gene data show CDR1 as SGHTA and CDR2 as FQGNSA. This CDR3 comprises 14 residues. The CDR3 protein is CASSIRGFYTEAFF. The CDR3 DNA sequence: TGTGCCAGCAGCATCAGGGGATTTTACACTGAAGCTTTCTTT.

CDR3 amino acids: CASSQATGVGEQFF. The CDR3 DNA reads as TGTGCCAGCAGCCAAGCGACAGGGGTTGGTGAGCAGTTCTTC. The chain uses TRBV3-1 and TRBJ2-1; the match to TRBD1 covers 8 bases. This CDR3 comprises 14 residues. CDR1 LGHDT and CDR2 YNNKEL come from the germline V gene (reference sequence). J lost 9 bases, V lost 1 base, and 5 bases had no gene match.

This chain uses TRBV18 with TRBJ2-7, with 8 positions matching TRBD1. V was clipped by 3 bases and J by 6 bases; unmatched bases: 10. The CDR3 is 15 amino acids. Germline values: CDR1 KGHSH, CDR2 LQKENI. The CDR3: CASSPDRGMTVEQYF. The CDR3 DNA follows: TGTGCCAGCTCACCCGACAGGGGAATGACGGTCGAGCAGTACTTC. The variable domain in full, completed from reference TRBV18 and TRBJ2-7, reads NAGVMQNPRHLVRRRGQEARLRCSPMKGHSHVYWYRQLPEEGLKFMVYLQKENIIDESGMPKERFSAEFPKEGPSILRIQQVVRGDSAAYFCASSPDRGMTVEQYFGPGTRLTVT.

This clonotype showed up just a few times. This chain uses TRBV20-1 with TRBJ1-5; TRBD1 matches 7 bases. V lost 6 bases, J lost 4 bases, and 15 bases stayed unmatched. Germline CDR1 is DFQATT and CDR2 is SNEGSKA (reference sequence). This CDR3 comprises 16 residues. The CDR3 loop reads CSAPSPKGAGNQPQHF. CDR3 DNA: TGCAGTGCCCCTTCCCCCAAGGGGGCCGGGAATCAGCCCCAGCATTTT.

This clonotype was counted once. The rearrangement uses TRBV10-3 and TRBJ2-2; 12 bases are a match to TRBD2. The CDR3 covers 16 residues. The V and J ends lost 10 bases and 3 bases, in that order; junction bases with no gene match: 9. Germline V CDR1 and CDR2: ENHRY, SYGVKD. The CDR3 DNA reads as TGTGCCACCGCCCTAGCGGGGGGGCTAGACACCGGGGAGCTGTTTTTT. This codes for CATALAGGLDTGELFF.

This clonotype was picked up a small number of times. The rearrangement links TRBV2 to TRBJ2-1; 12 nucleotides match TRBD2. The length of the CDR3 is 16 residues. Germline V lookup: CDR1 SNHLY, CDR2 FYNNEI. V shed 3 bases and J 7 bases; nucleotides not matched to a gene: 7. As DNA, the CDR3 is TGTGCCAGCAGTGATCCTAGCGGGGGGGAATTTAATGAGCAGTTCTTC. It yields the protein CASSDPSGGEFNEQFF.

This sequence joins TRBV20-1 and TRBJ2-1; 11 bases fit TRBD2. The CDR3 consists of 13 residues. From germline, CDR1 is DFQATT and CDR2 SNEGSKA (reference sequence). V trimming: 5 bases; J trimming: 7 bases; junction bases outside the gene matches: 4. The CDR3 bases are TGCAGTGCTCTTAGCGGGGGGGAGAATGAGCAGTTCTTC. This gives the protein CSALSGGENEQFF.

V is TRBV6-5 and J is TRBJ1-2; no definite D call. Trimming shortened V by 0 bases and J by 7 bases, and 18 bases separated the two germline ends. The germline V gene has CDR1 MNHEY and CDR2 SVGAGI. The CDR3 extends over 16 amino acids. In DNA form, the CDR3 reads TGTGCCAGCAGTTACTCGCTATCTCGTCCTACTAGTGGCTACACCTTC. This translates into CASSYSLSRPTSGYTF.

The chain combines TRBV20-1 with TRBJ2-1; 9 nucleotides align to TRBD2. With 5 bases clipped from V and 6 bases from J, the junction kept 11 bases outside the gene matches. Looked up from germline, CDR1 is DFQATT and CDR2 is SNEGSKA (reference sequence). CDR3 length: 15 amino acids. The CDR3 is CSASPIAGASNEQFF. CDR3 DNA: TGCAGTGCTTCACCTATAGCGGGGGCGAGCAATGAGCAGTTCTTC.

This clonotype was picked up a small number of times. CDR3 in DNA: TGTGCCAGCAGCAAACGGGAGTACAGTTCCGACTTGGACACTGAAGCTTTCTTT. Amino acids: CASSKREYSSDLDTEAFF. The gene calls are TRBV21-1 and TRBJ1-1. TRBV21-1 is annotated as a pseudogene. CDR3 size: 18 residues.

The CDR3 DNA reads TGTGCCAGCAGATTGACAGTTTGGCAGCCCCAGCATTTT. As protein: CASRLTVWQPQHF. The gene calls are TRBV6-1 and TRBJ1-5; tentatively, D is TRBD1 (5 bases). The germline V gene encodes CDR1 MNHNS and CDR2 SASEGT. V lost 6 bases to trimming and J lost 7 bases, with 13 bases between them. This CDR3 has 13 residues.

This chain uses TRBV11-2 with TRBJ2-3; D is perhaps TRBD1 (6 bases). In germline, CDR1 is SGHAT, CDR2 FQNNGV. The CDR3 extends over 16 amino acids. The V and J ends lost 4 bases and 4 bases respectively, with 18 bases between them. The CDR3: CASSSIYRDRADTQYF. CDR3 DNA: TGTGCCAGCAGCTCCATCTACAGGGATAGGGCAGATACGCAGTATTTT.

The chain couples TRBV6-1 to TRBJ2-5; no reliable D call. The V and J ends lost 5 bases and 2 bases respectively, with 9 bases between them. This CDR3 is 13 amino acids long. The V gene's germline CDR1 is MNHNS and CDR2 SASEGT. The CDR3 sequence is CASSPKGQETQYF. The CDR3, as DNA: TGTGCCAGCAGTCCAAAGGGACAAGAGACCCAGTACTTC.

The chain joins TRBV12-3 or TRBV12-4 to TRBJ1-1; D not resolved. There are 12 residues in the CDR3. Trimming stripped 3 bases from V and 11 bases from J, with 13 bases between. The DNA for the CDR3 is TGTGCCAGCAGTTTTGAGGGCGTTTGGGCTTTCTTT. Translation gives CASSFEGVWAFF.

The chain joins TRBV12-3 or TRBV12-4 to TRBJ2-1, with 10 positions matching TRBD2. This CDR3 is built from 17 residues. After removal of 6 bases from V and 7 bases from J, the junction contained 15 bases not matched to a gene. The CDR3 loop is CASSRWGGAGGTNEQFF. In DNA, the CDR3 is TGTGCCAGCAGCCGCTGGGGAGGAGCGGGAGGGACGAATGAGCAGTTCTTC.

The genes are TRBV25-1 and TRBJ2-7; no definite D call. The germline V gene has CDR1 MGHDK and CDR2 SYGVNS. V lost 10 bases to trimming and J lost 4 bases, with 11 bases between them. This CDR3 has 11 amino acids. The CDR3 region is CATVGRYEQYF. Written as DNA, the CDR3 is TGTGCCACCGTCGGCAGGTACGAGCAGTACTTC.

This clonotype was seen ten or more times. In DNA form, the CDR3 reads TGTGCCAGCAGCTTTAGGGGGGGCACAGATACGCAGTATTTT. Translating it yields CASSFRGGTDTQYF. The chain couples TRBV11-2 to TRBJ2-3; D may be TRBD1 or TRBD2 (6 bases each). The V gene lost 3 bases and the J gene lost 1 base, with 8 bases spanning the gap. Germline loops: CDR1 SGHAT, CDR2 FQNNGV. This CDR3 is 14 amino acids long.

The chain recombines TRBV5-1 with TRBJ2-3; no definite D call. CDR3 length: 13 amino acids. Germline CDR1 SGHRS, CDR2 YFSETQ. The V end was cut by 4 bases, the J end by 0 bases, with 6 bases between. The CDR3 DNA sequence: TGCGCCAGCAGCCAGTCAAGCACAGATACGCAGTATTTT. Translation: CASSQSSTDTQYF.

The V gene is TRBV6-5, the J gene TRBJ1-5; D gene ambiguous. This CDR3 comprises 13 residues. V lost 0 bases to trimming and J lost 6 bases, with 6 bases between them. Germline assignment: CDR1 MNHEY and CDR2 SVGAGI. The CDR3 nucleotides are TGTGCCAGCAGTTACTCTGGGTCTCAGCCCCAGCATTTT. Translation gives CASSYSGSQPQHF.

The chain recombines TRBV12-3 or TRBV12-4 with TRBJ1-2; D call uncertain. This CDR3 contains 13 residues. The V and J ends lost 7 bases and 5 bases respectively, with 14 bases between them. The CDR3 bases are TGTGCCAGCACCCCGGGGAGGGAGTATGGCTACACCTTC. Its protein product is CASTPGREYGYTF.

The genes are TRBV12-3 or TRBV12-4 and TRBJ2-3, with D possibly being TRBD2 (6 bases). This CDR3 region has 14 residues. V lost 6 bases and J 6 bases, leaving 16 bases between the germline ends. The chain's CDR3 is CASRQGGGFDTQYF. Written as DNA, the CDR3 is TGTGCCAGCAGGCAGGGAGGAGGGTTCGATACGCAGTATTTT.